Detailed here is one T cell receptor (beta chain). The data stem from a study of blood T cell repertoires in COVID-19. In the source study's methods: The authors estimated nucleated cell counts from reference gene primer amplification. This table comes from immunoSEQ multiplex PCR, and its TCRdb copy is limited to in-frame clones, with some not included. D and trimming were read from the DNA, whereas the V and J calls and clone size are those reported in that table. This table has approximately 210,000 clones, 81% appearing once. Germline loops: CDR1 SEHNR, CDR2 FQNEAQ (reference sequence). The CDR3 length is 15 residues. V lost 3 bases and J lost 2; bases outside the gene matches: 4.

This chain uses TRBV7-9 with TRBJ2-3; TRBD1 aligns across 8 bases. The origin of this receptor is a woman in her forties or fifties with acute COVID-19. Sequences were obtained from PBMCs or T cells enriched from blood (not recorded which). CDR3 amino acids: CASSFRGHFTDTQYF. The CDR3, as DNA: TGTGCCAGCAGCTTCAGGGGGCACTTCACAGATACGCAGTATTTT.